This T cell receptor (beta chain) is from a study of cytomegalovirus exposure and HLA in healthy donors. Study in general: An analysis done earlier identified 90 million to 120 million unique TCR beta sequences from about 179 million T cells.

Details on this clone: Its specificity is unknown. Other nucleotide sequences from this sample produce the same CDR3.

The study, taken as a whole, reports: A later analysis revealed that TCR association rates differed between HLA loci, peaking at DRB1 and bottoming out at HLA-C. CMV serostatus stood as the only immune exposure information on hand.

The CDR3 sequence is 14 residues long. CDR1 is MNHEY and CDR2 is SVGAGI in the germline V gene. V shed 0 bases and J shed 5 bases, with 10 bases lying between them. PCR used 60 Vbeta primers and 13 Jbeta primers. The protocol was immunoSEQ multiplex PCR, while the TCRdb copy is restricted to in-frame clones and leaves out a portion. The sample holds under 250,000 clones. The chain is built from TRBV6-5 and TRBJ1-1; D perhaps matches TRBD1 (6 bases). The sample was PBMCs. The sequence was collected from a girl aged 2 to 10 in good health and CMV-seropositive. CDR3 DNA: TGTGCCAGCAGTTACTCACAGGGAGGGACTGAAGCTTTCTTT. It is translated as CASSYSQGGTEAFF.